This T cell receptor (beta chain) was identified during a study of blood T cell repertoires in COVID-19 (dated by TCRdb to the early 2020s). Background for the entire study: The collaborator samples originated in the United States, Italy and Spain and spanned the acute and convalescent phases of COVID-19. The prospective study material was composed of cDNA or gDNA derived from T cells, B-cell-depleted T cells, or PBMCs. Subjects who had been exposed to COVID-19, were actively infected with it, or had recovered from it provided the deeply sampled blood TCRbeta repertoires that made up the dataset. The repertoires were released in a freely available public database intended as a resource for research on the immune response to SARS-CoV-2. The samples were drawn from two sources: the first 160 participants of the ongoing ImmuneRACE study, and 950 to 1,500 subjects contributed by 6 global collaborators. Nearly every sample came with metadata listing a de-identified subject ID, COVID-19 status, age in years and sex. Where HLA class I and class II types were available, the types were taken from metadata supplied by the sample provider, not from assay-based typing. The investigation overall reported the following: How much clinical and demographic metadata was included differed by source and by participant, and the metadata was provided uncurated.

Another Seattle source contributed samples from volunteer blood donors who had recovered from COVID-19. Collaborating institutions collected whole blood in K2EDTA tubes following their own protocols. For TCRbeta analysis, collaborators shipped samples as frozen whole blood, isolated PBMCs, or DNA extracted from either of those sample types. The germline V gene specifies MNHEY as CDR1 and SVGAGI as CDR2. From the cysteine through the phenylalanine, the CDR3 covers 15 amino acids. Only the CDR3 region is kept as DNA, spanning 45 bases read in frame from base 1. Trimming leaves V shorter by 7 bases and J shorter by 3 bases, with the junction holding 7 bases beyond the gene matches. The immunoSEQ Assay, a bias-controlled multiplex PCR, was used to amplify TCRbeta CDR3 regions from genomic DNA. The study's processing was this. Nucleated cell counts per sample were estimated from amplification of reference gene primers within the assay. Sequence reads were collapsed and filtered to measure the absolute abundance of every unique TCRbeta CDR3 rearrangement. For each sample, productive Simpson clonality was calculated by taking the square root of Simpson's diversity index across productive rearrangements. This is the immuneACCESS table as TCRdb keeps it, with only in-frame sequences that have V and J called. A part of the clones is gone; compared with another copy, unresolved V genes explain less than half, and the rest is unexplained. V and J calls and clone size are as listed in that table; D and trimming were resolved from the DNA. In all, the sample holds about 220,000 clones, and 75% to 90% of those were seen once. The ten largest clones add up to 3% to 3.5% of the sample.

Comment on this clone: It lacks a known antigen. The sample holds no much larger clone one base away, and base qualities are not on file.

The sequenced sample consisted of peripheral blood. Recombination connected TRBV6-5 to TRBJ2-7; 12 middle bases align to TRBD1. The sequence came from a woman between 25 and 40 years old who had recovered from COVID-19. The CDR3 region: CASNQGQGADYEQYF. The nucleotide sequence reads as follows: TGTGCCAGCAATCAGGGACAGGGGGCTGACTACGAGCAGTACTTC.